This T cell receptor (beta chain) appears in the sequencing data of a study of Ad26.COV2.S vaccination and SARS-CoV-2 variants. Study-level results: Possibly, TCR breadth and depth analyses underestimated total T cell responses.

With 7 bases clipped from V and 9 bases from J, the junction kept 8 bases outside the gene matches. Germline CDR1 and CDR2: SGHTA and FQGNSA. This CDR3 is built from 14 residues. Treatment: roughly 20 received Ad26.COV2.S at low or high dose, single or two shots; about 5 received placebo; per-sample allocation not given. Samples analyzed were those drawn on day 63 after the first vaccine or placebo injection. An adult aged 18-55 years in Boston served as the donor. About this clone itself: Its antigen remains unknown.

Data came from immunoSEQ multiplex PCR; TCRdb stores just in-frame clones and leaves some out. The sample has more than 300,000 clones, over 80% seen once. This chain uses TRBV7-2 with TRBJ2-1, with TRBD2 matching over 11 bases. The receptor was derived from a person aged 18 to 59 who received the Ad26.COV2.S COVID-19 vaccine or a placebo. Material: peripheral blood, obtained in a trial of Ad26.COV2.S vaccine versus placebo. The CDR3 loop is CASTHSGGAGEQFF. The DNA for the CDR3 is TGTGCCAGCACCCATAGCGGGGGGGCGGGTGAGCAGTTCTTC.